This T cell receptor beta chain was captured in a study of T cells in Graves' hyperthyroidism and ophthalmopathy. About the research overall: Before treatment of any kind, peripheral blood was taken at initial diagnosis.

TCR beta CDR3 sequences were amplified from RNA transcripts. In the first-round RT-PCR of the TCR CDR3, the HTBI primer set was used. TCRdb re-called the multiplex PCR reads with MiXCR, one entry per CDR3 protein. The sample comprises roughly 750,000 distinct CDR3 sequences, 16% of which are singletons, and roughly 8% rests with the top ten. The CDR3 contains 15 residues. V was pared by 0 bases and J by 5 bases, with 5 bases of the junction left unmatched. Germline V gene sequence: CDR1 MNHEY, CDR2 SVGAGI. Each patient was aged 18 to 65 and had newly diagnosed hyperthyroidism of under 2 months' duration. Clinical symptoms, serum thyroxine and TRAb, thyroid ultrasound and orbital computed tomography together formed the diagnostic basis.

This TCR derives from a man aged 18 to 30 with Graves' hyperthyroidism. The chain joins TRBV6-5 to TRBJ2-3, with 7 bases lining up with TRBD2. Sequences were obtained from blood. DNA of the CDR3: TGTGCCAGCAGTTACTCGGGAGGGTTTGGAGATACGCAGTATTTT. It encodes CASSYSGGFGDTQYF.